A single sample gave rise to the 4 T cell receptor beta chains below, sequenced in a study of cytomegalovirus exposure and HLA in healthy donors (dated by TCRdb to 2016 to 2017). Library creation used the immunoSEQ multiplex PCR assay. As stored in TCRdb, this immuneACCESS dataset retains in-frame rearrangements with V and J assigned. A fraction of the clones does not appear; measured against another copy, unresolved V genes explain less than half of the discrepancy, and the remainder lacks a known reason. The sample yields roughly 140,000 clones; less than 90% were counted once. Around 3.4% of the sample is held by the ten biggest clonotypes. Sample: PBMCs. These receptors were collected from a woman under 30 in good health and CMV-seropositive.

The chain couples TRBV18 to TRBJ1-2, with 9 bases aligning to TRBD1. V was pared by 0 bases and J by 3 bases, with 14 bases of the junction left unmatched. Germline V gives CDR1 KGHSH, CDR2 LQKENI. CDR3 length: 19 residues. CDR3 sequence (DNA): TGTGCCAGCTCACCACCTCTGGGACAGGGCTCGCTTTTGCACTATGGCTACACCTTC. Protein: CASSPPLGQGSLLHYGYTF.

The chain carries TRBV29-1 and TRBJ2-4, with D possibly being TRBD1 (6 bases). Germline-derived CDR1 and CDR2 are SQVTM and ANQGSEA. V was shortened by 6 bases and J by 0 bases, with 15 bases between the two germline ends. The CDR3 sequence is 15 residues long. For the CDR3, the DNA is TGCAGCGTCGCAGGGACATCTTTAGCCAAAAACATTCAGTACTTC. It translates to CSVAGTSLAKNIQYF.

This CDR3 is CASSQENNYNEQFF. Here the CDR3 DNA reads TGCGCCAGCAGCCAAGAAAACAACTACAATGAGCAGTTCTTC. V is TRBV4-1 and J is TRBJ2-1; D gene unclear. The V and J ends lost 0 bases and 3 bases respectively, with 6 bases between them. The CDR3 is made up of 14 amino acids. The germline V gene has CDR1 MGHRA and CDR2 YSYEKL.

The V call is TRBV6-5, the J call TRBJ1-4; no clear D. The V gene lost 6 bases and the J gene lost 8 bases, with 13 bases spanning the gap. Germline assignment: CDR1 MNHEY and CDR2 SVGAGI. This CDR3 comprises 13 residues. The CDR3 sequence: CASRPAPREKLFF. As DNA, the CDR3 is TGTGCCAGCAGGCCGGCCCCGAGGGAAAAACTGTTTTTT.